This T cell receptor (beta chain) comes out of a study of shared clonotypes between healthy human individuals. General study findings and limits: Investigators expected sequencing depth to affect clonotype sharing among donors. The four-donor shared clonotypes exceeded non-shared clonotypes in generation probability, with non-shared ones scoring lower.

Germline V CDR1 and CDR2: SGHAT, FQNNGV. CDR3 length: 14 residues. Trimming pared 1 base from V and 1 base from J, leaving 7 bases between. The repertoire was sequenced with immunoSEQ multiplex PCR; TCRdb's copy has only in-frame clones and lacks some. The table shows nearly 1 million clones, with about 80% occurring only once. Healthy and HIV-negative, the adult donors had no recent acute infections or vaccinations. As for this clone: What it recognizes is unknown. The same CDR3 also results from other DNA sequences found in this sample.

The chain joins TRBV11-2 to TRBJ1-1; D not certain. Sequencing input: memory CD4+ T cells sorted from blood. Sample subset: CD45RA-negative fraction. The TCR comes from a young man in good health. CDR3 region: CASSLGRSNTEAFF. The CDR3 DNA follows: TGTGCCAGCAGCTTAGGTCGATCGAACACTGAAGCTTTCTTT.